A selection of T cell receptor beta chains follows, all from one sample in a study of human T cells and chemical hapten exposure. TCRdb analysed the RACE reads with MiXCR anew, one entry per CDR3 protein. The sample lists about 28,000 distinct CDR3 sequences, about 7% occurring once. The sample consisted of whole blood. These receptors were obtained from a human donor in good health. Some clones in this sample may be carry-over from other donors' samples. The CDR3 runs from the conserved cysteine through the conserved F or W. Each record gives: clone size, V gene, CDR3 length, J gene, D gene, CDR3 protein, CDR3 DNA. A D gene is named only where the DNA matches it firmly. The size field is filled for only some rows; it gives once, few, many or a size class.

clone size: NA
V gene: TRBV7-6
CDR3 length: 16
J gene: TRBJ2-1
D gene: TRBD2
CDR3 protein: CASSLVAAGGYNEQFF
CDR3 DNA: TGTGCCAGCAGCTTAGTTGCAGCGGGGGGATACAATGAGCAGTTCTTC

clone size: NA
V gene: TRBV2
CDR3 length: 13
J gene: TRBJ1-2
D gene: NA
CDR3 protein: CASSSGPRYGYTF
CDR3 DNA: TGTGCCAGCAGTTCCGGGCCCCGGTATGGCTACACCTTC

clone size: few
V gene: TRBV7-2
CDR3 length: 16
J gene: TRBJ2-3
D gene: TRBD2
CDR3 protein: CASSLGAGVYTDTQYF
CDR3 DNA: TGTGCCAGCAGCTTAGGAGCGGGGGTTTACACAGATACGCAGTATTTT

clone size: NA
V gene: TRBV7-8
CDR3 length: 14
J gene: TRBJ1-2
D gene: NA
CDR3 protein: CASSLVVGEQGYTF
CDR3 DNA: TGTGCCAGCAGCTTAGTGGTAGGGGAGCAGGGCTACACCTTC

clone size: NA
V gene: TRBV27
CDR3 length: 14
J gene: TRBJ1-1
D gene: NA
CDR3 protein: CASAQTLGYTEAFF
CDR3 DNA: TGTGCCAGCGCCCAGACCCTAGGATACACTGAAGCTTTCTTT

clone size: few
V gene: TRBV25-1
CDR3 length: 15
J gene: TRBJ1-6
D gene: NA
CDR3 protein: CASSRDAGYNSPLHF
CDR3 DNA: TGTGCCAGCAGTCGCGATGCAGGGTATAATTCACCCCTCCACTTT

clone size: few
V gene: TRBV20-1
CDR3 length: 16
J gene: TRBJ2-7
D gene: TRBD2
CDR3 protein: CSARDPEGTTAYEQYF
CDR3 DNA: TGCAGTGCTAGAGATCCAGAGGGGACTACAGCCTACGAGCAGTACTTC

clone size: few
V gene: TRBV20-1
CDR3 length: 15
J gene: TRBJ2-3
D gene: TRBD2
CDR3 protein: CSATGTSGATDTQYF
CDR3 DNA: TGCAGTGCAACCGGGACTAGCGGAGCCACAGATACGCAGTATTTT

clone size: many
V gene: TRBV5-1
CDR3 length: 14
J gene: TRBJ1-1
D gene: TRBD1
CDR3 protein: CASSLQGANTEAFF
CDR3 DNA: TGCGCCAGCAGCTTACAGGGGGCGAACACTGAAGCTTTCTTT

clone size: many
V gene: TRBV20-1
CDR3 length: 17
J gene: TRBJ2-3
D gene: NA
CDR3 protein: CSAHLGGRGGSTDTQYF
CDR3 DNA: TGCAGTGCCCATCTTGGTGGGAGAGGGGGATCAACAGATACGCAGTATTTT

clone size: many
V gene: TRBV14
CDR3 length: 14
J gene: TRBJ2-2
D gene: NA
CDR3 protein: CASSQVSNTGELFF
CDR3 DNA: TGTGCCAGCAGCCAGGTTTCGAACACCGGGGAGCTGTTTTTT

clone size: many
V gene: TRBV12-3/TRBV12-4
CDR3 length: 17
J gene: TRBJ1-2
D gene: NA
CDR3 protein: CASSLKVLGSPNYGYTF
CDR3 DNA: TGTGCCAGCAGTTTAAAGGTTCTCGGCAGCCCCAACTATGGCTACACCTTC

clone size: many
V gene: TRBV6-2/TRBV6-3
CDR3 length: 11
J gene: TRBJ2-3
D gene: NA
CDR3 protein: CASSQEYTQYF
CDR3 DNA: TGTGCCAGCAGTCAAGAGTATACGCAGTATTTT

clone size: many
V gene: TRBV20-1
CDR3 length: 14
J gene: TRBJ2-1
D gene: TRBD2
CDR3 protein: CSAISGRGDNEQFF
CDR3 DNA: TGCAGTGCTATTAGCGGGAGGGGAGACAATGAGCAGTTCTTC

clone size: many
V gene: TRBV19
CDR3 length: 13
J gene: TRBJ2-7
D gene: NA
CDR3 protein: CASSVAEGYEQYF
CDR3 DNA: TGTGCCAGTAGCGTAGCGGAGGGCTACGAGCAGTACTTC

clone size: few
V gene: TRBV28
CDR3 length: 16
J gene: TRBJ2-7
D gene: NA
CDR3 protein: CASSFSLAARTYEQYF
CDR3 DNA: TGTGCCAGCAGTTTTTCATTGGCGGCCCGAACCTACGAGCAGTACTTC

clone size: many
V gene: TRBV3-1
CDR3 length: 14
J gene: TRBJ2-3
D gene: TRBD1
CDR3 protein: CASSHSDRADTQYF
CDR3 DNA: TGTGCCAGCAGCCACTCGGACAGGGCAGATACGCAGTATTTT

clone size: many
V gene: TRBV20-1
CDR3 length: 13
J gene: TRBJ1-1
D gene: TRBD1
CDR3 protein: CSAPGTGVTEAFF
CDR3 DNA: TGCAGTGCCCCCGGGACAGGGGTCACTGAAGCTTTCTTT

clone size: many
V gene: TRBV28
CDR3 length: 12
J gene: TRBJ2-5
D gene: NA
CDR3 protein: CASSLNSETQYF
CDR3 DNA: TGTGCCAGCAGTTTAAATTCGGAGACCCAGTACTTC

clone size: few
V gene: TRBV5-1
CDR3 length: 18
J gene: TRBJ1-1
D gene: NA
CDR3 protein: CASSLEARTPAYGAEAFF
CDR3 DNA: TGCGCCAGCAGCTTGGAAGCTCGGACCCCTGCGTATGGCGCTGAAGCTTTCTTT

clone size: few
V gene: TRBV28
CDR3 length: 14
J gene: TRBJ1-4
D gene: TRBD1
CDR3 protein: CASRMTGDNEKLFF
CDR3 DNA: TGTGCCAGCAGAATGACAGGGGATAATGAAAAACTGTTTTTT

clone size: few
V gene: TRBV4-3
CDR3 length: 15
J gene: TRBJ2-2
D gene: NA
CDR3 protein: CASSQDRVRGGELFF
CDR3 DNA: TGCGCCAGCAGCCAAGATAGAGTGCGGGGCGGGGAGCTGTTTTTT

clone size: many
V gene: TRBV28
CDR3 length: 15
J gene: TRBJ2-3
D gene: TRBD2
CDR3 protein: CASSFGSGYTDTQYF
CDR3 DNA: TGTGCCAGCAGTTTTGGTAGCGGGTACACAGATACGCAGTATTTT

clone size: NA
V gene: TRBV14
CDR3 length: 15
J gene: TRBJ2-2
D gene: NA
CDR3 protein: CASSQGRRVGGELFF
CDR3 DNA: TGTGCCAGCAGCCAAGGGAGAAGGGTCGGCGGGGAGCTGTTTTTT

clone size: NA
V gene: TRBV29-1
CDR3 length: 14
J gene: TRBJ1-2
D gene: TRBD1
CDR3 protein: CSVDDGTGYYGYTF
CDR3 DNA: TGCAGCGTGGATGATGGGACAGGCTACTATGGTTACACCTTC

clone size: NA
V gene: TRBV19
CDR3 length: 16
J gene: TRBJ1-5
D gene: TRBD1
CDR3 protein: CASSSAGQGAGQPQHF
CDR3 DNA: TGTGCCAGTAGTTCCGCGGGACAGGGAGCAGGTCAGCCCCAGCATTTT

clone size: many
V gene: TRBV20-1
CDR3 length: 15
J gene: TRBJ2-7
D gene: NA
CDR3 protein: CSARAGNLGTYEQYF
CDR3 DNA: TGCAGTGCTAGAGCGGGGAACCTAGGAACCTACGAGCAGTACTTC

clone size: many
V gene: TRBV20-1
CDR3 length: 13
J gene: TRBJ1-1
D gene: NA
CDR3 protein: CSASPGGDTEAFF
CDR3 DNA: TGCAGTGCTAGTCCAGGAGGCGACACTGAAGCTTTCTTT

clone size: NA
V gene: TRBV19
CDR3 length: 17
J gene: TRBJ1-2
D gene: TRBD1
CDR3 protein: CASSILQGQGSVYGYTF
CDR3 DNA: TGTGCCAGTAGTATTCTCCAGGGACAGGGCTCCGTCTATGGCTACACCTTC

clone size: many
V gene: TRBV27
CDR3 length: 14
J gene: TRBJ1-5
D gene: TRBD1
CDR3 protein: CASSPRQGDQPQHF
CDR3 DNA: TGTGCCAGCAGTCCCCGACAGGGGGATCAGCCCCAGCATTTT

clone size: NA
V gene: TRBV20-1
CDR3 length: 14
J gene: TRBJ2-5
D gene: NA
CDR3 protein: CSASLQGITETQYF
CDR3 DNA: TGCAGTGCTAGTTTACAGGGAATAACAGAGACCCAGTACTTC

clone size: many
V gene: TRBV12-3/TRBV12-4
CDR3 length: 14
J gene: TRBJ2-1
D gene: NA
CDR3 protein: CASTPVFGGNEQFF
CDR3 DNA: TGTGCCAGCACCCCTGTTTTCGGGGGCAATGAGCAGTTCTTC

clone size: NA
V gene: TRBV20-1
CDR3 length: 15
J gene: TRBJ2-2
D gene: NA
CDR3 protein: CSARGAGKNLGELFF
CDR3 DNA: TGCAGTGCTAGGGGGGCGGGAAAAAATCTCGGGGAGCTGTTTTTT

clone size: NA
V gene: TRBV4-2
CDR3 length: 16
J gene: TRBJ1-1
D gene: NA
CDR3 protein: CASSHNGHPPGTEAFF
CDR3 DNA: TGTGCCAGCAGCCACAACGGTCATCCACCCGGCACTGAAGCTTTCTTT

clone size: many
V gene: TRBV20-1
CDR3 length: 12
J gene: TRBJ1-2
D gene: NA
CDR3 protein: CSAKSGGIGYTF
CDR3 DNA: TGCAGTGCTAAATCCGGGGGCATTGGCTACACCTTC

clone size: few
V gene: TRBV7-2
CDR3 length: 11
J gene: TRBJ2-7
D gene: NA
CDR3 protein: CASSLCHEQYF
CDR3 DNA: TGTGCCAGCAGCTTATGCCACGAGCAGTACTTC

clone size: NA
V gene: TRBV6-1
CDR3 length: 12
J gene: TRBJ2-7
D gene: NA
CDR3 protein: CASSEGQYEQYF
CDR3 DNA: TGTGCCAGCAGTGAAGGGCAGTACGAGCAGTACTTC

clone size: few
V gene: TRBV29-1
CDR3 length: 13
J gene: TRBJ1-1
D gene: NA
CDR3 protein: CSVARGSGSEAFF
CDR3 DNA: TGCAGCGTTGCACGGGGGTCCGGTTCTGAAGCTTTCTTT

clone size: NA
V gene: TRBV30
CDR3 length: 13
J gene: TRBJ2-1
D gene: NA
CDR3 protein: CAWSPRRRGGQFF
CDR3 DNA: TGTGCCTGGAGTCCCCGCCGAAGGGGCGGGCAGTTCTTC

clone size: NA
V gene: TRBV28
CDR3 length: 12
J gene: TRBJ1-1
D gene: NA
CDR3 protein: CASARWGTEAFF
CDR3 DNA: TGTGCCAGCGCCCGATGGGGCACTGAAGCTTTCTTT

clone size: many
V gene: TRBV5-6
CDR3 length: 12
J gene: TRBJ2-1
D gene: TRBD1
CDR3 protein: CASSLQGNEQFF
CDR3 DNA: TGTGCCAGCAGTCTACAGGGGAATGAGCAGTTCTTC

clone size: few
V gene: TRBV4-2
CDR3 length: 17
J gene: TRBJ1-6
D gene: TRBD1
CDR3 protein: CASSQGGAGGGNSPLHF
CDR3 DNA: TGTGCCAGCAGCCAAGGTGGGGCAGGGGGAGGTAATTCACCCCTCCACTTT

clone size: NA
V gene: TRBV6-6
CDR3 length: 14
J gene: TRBJ2-1
D gene: NA
CDR3 protein: CASRRGQSLGEQFF
CDR3 DNA: TGTGCCAGCCGGCGGGGGCAGTCCCTGGGGGAGCAGTTCTTC

clone size: NA
V gene: TRBV5-4
CDR3 length: 14
J gene: TRBJ1-4
D gene: TRBD1
CDR3 protein: CASSLGQGDEKLFF
CDR3 DNA: TGTGCCAGCAGCCTGGGACAGGGTGATGAAAAACTGTTTTTT

clone size: NA
V gene: TRBV18
CDR3 length: 15
J gene: TRBJ2-7
D gene: TRBD1
CDR3 protein: CASSPGTGVYYEQYF
CDR3 DNA: TGTGCCAGCTCACCCGGGACAGGGGTTTATTACGAGCAGTACTTC

clone size: many
V gene: TRBV7-9
CDR3 length: 15
J gene: TRBJ2-3
D gene: TRBD1
CDR3 protein: CASSQTGMSTDTQYF
CDR3 DNA: TGTGCCAGCAGCCAGACAGGGATGAGCACAGATACGCAGTATTTT

clone size: NA
V gene: TRBV10-3
CDR3 length: 15
J gene: TRBJ1-1
D gene: TRBD1
CDR3 protein: CAIKGQGAQNTEAFF
CDR3 DNA: TGTGCCATCAAGGGGCAGGGGGCCCAGAACACTGAAGCTTTCTTT

clone size: NA
V gene: TRBV12-3/TRBV12-4
CDR3 length: 13
J gene: TRBJ1-1
D gene: NA
CDR3 protein: CASRGRVGTEAFF
CDR3 DNA: TGTGCCAGCCGAGGCAGGGTTGGGACTGAAGCTTTCTTT

clone size: few
V gene: TRBV20-1
CDR3 length: 14
J gene: TRBJ2-1
D gene: NA
CDR3 protein: CSAPLGRSLGEQFF
CDR3 DNA: TGCAGTGCTCCCTTGGGACGGAGCTTGGGTGAGCAGTTCTTC

clone size: NA
V gene: TRBV28
CDR3 length: 18
J gene: TRBJ2-3
D gene: NA
CDR3 protein: CASSLRLHSGPSTDTQYF
CDR3 DNA: TGTGCCAGCAGTTTACGGTTACATAGCGGACCTAGCACAGATACGCAGTATTTT

clone size: NA
V gene: TRBV19
CDR3 length: 15
J gene: TRBJ1-5
D gene: NA
CDR3 protein: CASSITDYSNQPQHF
CDR3 DNA: TGTGCCAGTAGTATAACGGACTATAGCAATCAGCCCCAGCATTTT

clone size: many
V gene: TRBV12-3/TRBV12-4
CDR3 length: 15
J gene: TRBJ2-3
D gene: NA
CDR3 protein: CASSLAPGRPDTQYF
CDR3 DNA: TGTGCCAGCAGTTTAGCGCCGGGGCGGCCAGATACGCAGTATTTT

clone size: many
V gene: TRBV28
CDR3 length: 15
J gene: TRBJ1-2
D gene: TRBD1
CDR3 protein: CASRNNRGRRVGYTF
CDR3 DNA: TGTGCCAGCAGGAACAACAGGGGGAGAAGGGTAGGCTACACCTTC

clone size: many
V gene: TRBV7-2
CDR3 length: 17
J gene: TRBJ1-1
D gene: TRBD1
CDR3 protein: CASSLGVPGTGGPEAFF
CDR3 DNA: TGTGCCAGCAGCTTAGGAGTTCCGGGGACAGGGGGGCCTGAAGCTTTCTTT

clone size: many
V gene: TRBV27
CDR3 length: 14
J gene: TRBJ2-7
D gene: TRBD2
CDR3 protein: CASSEAGGLTEQYF
CDR3 DNA: TGTGCCAGCAGTGAAGCGGGAGGCCTAACCGAGCAGTACTTC

clone size: many
V gene: TRBV6-1
CDR3 length: 15
J gene: TRBJ2-7
D gene: TRBD2
CDR3 protein: CASSVSGSGSYEQYF
CDR3 DNA: TGTGCCAGCAGCGTTAGCGGGAGTGGATCCTACGAGCAGTACTTC